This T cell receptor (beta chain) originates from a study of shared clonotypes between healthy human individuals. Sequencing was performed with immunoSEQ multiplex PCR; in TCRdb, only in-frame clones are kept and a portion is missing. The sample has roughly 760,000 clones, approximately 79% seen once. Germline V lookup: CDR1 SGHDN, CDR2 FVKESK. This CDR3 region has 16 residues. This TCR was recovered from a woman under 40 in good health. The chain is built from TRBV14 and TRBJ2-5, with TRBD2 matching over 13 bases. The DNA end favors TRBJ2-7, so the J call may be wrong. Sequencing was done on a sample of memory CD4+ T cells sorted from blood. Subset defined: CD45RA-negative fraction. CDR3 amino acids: CASSYWTSGSPYEQYF. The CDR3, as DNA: TGTGCCAGCAGCTACTGGACTAGCGGGAGCCCCTACGAGCAGTACTTC.